The following is a T cell receptor (beta chain) sequence with its context. Its antigen is as yet unknown. The primer mix had 60 Vbeta and 13 Jbeta primers. As originally analysed: Among the unique TCR beta chains that a later analysis counted, about 84 million in all, roughly 9.9 million were shared. TCRdb keeps only in-frame clones here, not all; method: immunoSEQ multiplex PCR. The DNA gave D and trimming, while V, J and clone size come from that table. This table has more than 130,000 clones, approximately 80% appearing once. The sample belongs to a study of cytomegalovirus exposure and HLA in healthy donors. In the study overall: Some 80 million unique TCR sequences came from HLA-typed donors in an early release.

CDR1 SNHLY and CDR2 FYNNEI come from the germline V gene. The CDR3 is 15 residues long. With V trimmed by 3 bases and J by 8 bases, 9 bases remained unmatched. Findings and limits, study-wide: Despite most TCR sequences being rare, some public TCRs occurred in many donors. Investigators reported 150 to 200 TCR beta chains as tied to cytomegalovirus.

The chain carries TRBV2 and TRBJ2-1, with TRBD2 matching over 8 bases. The sequence was collected from a woman aged 50 to 60 in good health and CMV-seronegative. The sample taken for sequencing was PBMCs. Here the CDR3 DNA reads TGTGCCAGCAGTGAGGTCGGGGGGGTTTTGGATGAGCAGTTCTTC. This encodes CASSEVGGVLDEQFF.